Listed here is a single T cell receptor (beta chain). The table came from immunoSEQ multiplex PCR; TCRdb's copy has only in-frame clones and leaves some out. The sample lists approximately 100,000 clones, 80% to 95% occurring once. This sample is drawn from a study of T cell changes during pregnancy in multiple sclerosis. There are 20 residues in the CDR3. Germline CDR1 reads SNHLY; CDR2 reads FYNNEI. Trimming removed 4 bases from V and 0 bases from J; junction bases left unmatched: 13. This specimen consisted of peripheral blood, obtained after pregnancy. The rearrangement uses TRBV2 and TRBJ1-6; 9 nucleotides line up with TRBD1. The clonotype was recovered from a female donor with multiple sclerosis, enrolled in a pregnancy study. For the CDR3, the DNA is TGTGCCAGCAGTGCTATAGTGGGGACAGGGAGCAGCTCCTATAATTCACCCCTCCACTTT. It is translated as CASSAIVGTGSSSYNSPLHF.